This TCR beta chain was recovered during a study of blood T cell repertoires in COVID-19. Overall study: Sites across the United States, Italy and Spain contributed samples from acute and convalescent COVID-19. T cells, B-cell-depleted T cells, or PBMCs provided the cDNA or gDNA that served as material.

Original methodology: It was from reference gene primer amplification that nucleated cell counts were estimated. The assay was immunoSEQ multiplex PCR, and TCRdb's table has in-frame clones only and misses some. For V, J and clone size, that table is used; D and trimming come from the DNA. The repertoire holds over 200,000 clones, with about four fifths as singletons. This clone was observed once. The source of this sequence is a man aged 80 or over with acute or convalescent COVID-19. Specimen: peripheral blood.

The CDR3 region is CASSQDPSNIQYF. CDR3 coding DNA: TGTGCCAGCAGCCAAGATCCCTCAAACATTCAGTACTTC. The chain has TRBV14 and TRBJ2-4, with no clear D. In germline, CDR1 is SGHDN, CDR2 FVKESK. Trimming pared 0 bases from V and 6 bases from J, leaving 6 bases between. This CDR3 has 13 residues.